The rows below give T cell receptor beta chains drawn from one sample of a study of identical twins. TCRdb processed the 5' RACE reads anew with MiXCR; each CDR3 protein has one entry. The sample includes around 530,000 distinct CDR3 sequences, roughly 15% of them seen just once. The same data also contributed to another study, on yellow fever vaccine responses in identical twins.

Specimen: CD4+ T cells sorted from blood. These receptors all stem from a woman aged 18-29 years in good health. The CDR3 runs from the conserved cysteine through the conserved F or W. The order of the fields is V gene, clone size, D gene, J gene, CDR3 protein, CDR3 DNA. The D gene is left open where the match is weak. The size entry is marked missing in some rows and otherwise reads once, few, many or a size class.

TRBV2,few,NA,TRBJ2-7,CASGTGISYEQYF,TGTGCCAGCGGGACTGGGATCTCCTACGAGCAGTACTTC
TRBV7-8,few,NA,TRBJ1-6,CASSVTGDPYNSPLHF,TGTGCCAGCAGCGTTACAGGAGACCCCTATAATTCACCCCTCCACTTT
TRBV28,NA,NA,TRBJ2-3,CASSFRAPGRTDTQYF,TGTGCCAGCAGTTTTCGTGCCCCAGGGCGAACAGATACGCAGTATTTT
TRBV3-1,NA,TRBD2,TRBJ2-1,CASSQWGTSGVDEQFF,TGTGCCAGCAGCCAATGGGGGACTAGCGGAGTCGATGAGCAGTTCTTC
TRBV10-3,few,NA,TRBJ1-2,CAISADSPYGYTF,TGTGCCATCAGTGCGGACAGCCCCTATGGCTACACCTTC
TRBV4-1,NA,NA,TRBJ2-7,CASSQVPGTATEQYF,TGCGCCAGCAGCCAAGTCCCCGGGACCGCCACCGAGCAGTACTTC
TRBV29-1,NA,NA,TRBJ2-5,CSVRWTNLQETQYF,TGCAGCGTTCGGTGGACGAACCTCCAAGAGACCCAGTACTTC
TRBV2,NA,NA,TRBJ2-7,CASSEGVVWALSYEQYF,TGTGCCAGCAGTGAAGGGGTTGTGTGGGCACTCTCCTACGAGCAGTACTTC
TRBV7-8,NA,NA,TRBJ2-2,CASSSLGAAGELFF,TGTGCCAGCAGCTCCCTCGGGGCGGCCGGGGAGCTGTTTTTT
TRBV10-3,few,NA,TRBJ1-3,CAISQGTSGNTIYF,TGTGCCATCAGTCAGGGGACGTCTGGAAACACCATATATTTT
TRBV3-1,NA,NA,TRBJ2-5,CASSLAEGETQYF,TGTGCCAGCAGCCTAGCGGAGGGAGAGACCCAGTACTTC
TRBV11-2,few,TRBD2,TRBJ2-3,CASSPGTSGGKADTQYF,TGTGCCAGCAGCCCAGGGACTAGCGGGGGGAAGGCAGATACGCAGTATTTT
TRBV29-1,many,TRBD2,TRBJ2-5,CSGRTSGSVGTQYF,TGCAGCGGGAGGACTAGCGGGAGTGTCGGGACCCAGTACTTC
TRBV24-1,many,NA,TRBJ2-3,CATSDLAFGGTDTQYF,TGTGCCACCAGTGATTTGGCTTTTGGAGGTACCGATACGCAGTATTTT
TRBV20-1,NA,NA,TRBJ2-1,CSALGSRTSNEQFF,TGCAGTGCCCTCGGGTCAAGGACCTCCAATGAGCAGTTCTTC
TRBV20-1,NA,TRBD1,TRBJ2-2,CSARTGANTGELFF,TGCAGTGCCCGGACAGGGGCAAACACCGGGGAGCTGTTTTTT
TRBV20-1,few,TRBD1,TRBJ2-3,CSARDLKGQGGLDTQYF,TGCAGTGCTAGAGATTTGAAAGGACAGGGAGGTTTAGATACGCAGTATTTT
TRBV15,few,NA,TRBJ2-3,CATSRGQIGTDTQYF,TGTGCCACCAGCAGAGGCCAGATCGGCACAGATACGCAGTATTTT
TRBV11-2,many,TRBD2,TRBJ2-3,CASSRRPGTSDRTDTQYF,TGTGCCAGCAGCCGGAGACCCGGGACTAGCGATCGCACAGATACGCAGTATTTT
TRBV4-1,NA,TRBD1,TRBJ2-1,CASSPGDRDVDEQFF,TGCGCCAGCAGCCCGGGGGACAGGGACGTGGATGAGCAGTTCTTC
TRBV3-1,NA,NA,TRBJ1-2,CASSQASNYGYTF,TGTGCCAGCAGCCAGGCGTCTAACTATGGCTACACCTTC
TRBV5-1,NA,NA,TRBJ1-2,CASSATDGHYGYTF,TGCGCCAGCAGCGCGACCGACGGGCACTATGGCTACACCTTC
TRBV2,NA,NA,TRBJ1-1,CASSEVTGTFEAFF,TGTGCCAGCAGTGAAGTCACAGGTACCTTTGAAGCTTTCTTT
TRBV5-6,few,NA,TRBJ2-5,CASSFQGSLGTQYF,TGTGCCAGCAGCTTCCAGGGGAGTCTAGGTACCCAGTACTTC
TRBV27,few,TRBD2,TRBJ2-2,CASSSIKGLAGSGGELFF,TGTGCCAGCAGTTCGATAAAGGGACTAGCGGGTTCGGGCGGGGAGCTGTTTTTT
TRBV27,few,TRBD1,TRBJ1-1,CASSARTGSNTEAFF,TGTGCCAGCAGTGCTCGGACAGGCTCGAACACTGAAGCTTTCTTT
TRBV24-1,NA,NA,TRBJ2-5,CATSDSLGGRETQYF,TGTGCCACCAGTGATTCGTTGGGGGGCAGAGAGACCCAGTACTTC
TRBV10-3,NA,TRBD1,TRBJ2-7,CAISEPPGTGNYEQYF,TGTGCCATCAGTGAGCCCCCCGGGACAGGGAACTACGAGCAGTACTTC
TRBV20-1,NA,NA,TRBJ2-3,CSVLKSSTDTQYF,TGCTCGGTCTTGAAATCTAGCACAGATACGCAGTATTTT